Listed below are T cell receptor beta chains from one sample, sequenced in a study of OX40 agonist ivuxolimab in advanced cancers. The data were produced by immunoSEQ multiplex PCR, yet TCRdb's version contains in-frame clones alone and is incomplete. This sample has some 41,000 clones; nearly 90% occur once, and the top ten carry 13%. Sample: CD4+ or CD8+ T cells sorted from blood, taken in a trial of the OX40 agonist ivuxolimab. These receptors came from an adult with an advanced solid tumor such as melanoma, head and neck, liver or kidney cancer. Both conserved end residues are part of each CDR3. Each record gives: D gene, J gene, V gene, clone size, CDR3 protein, CDR3 DNA. A D gene is named only where the DNA matches it firmly. Part of the rows lack a size; the others show once, few, many or a class for expanded clones.

-	TRBJ2-7	TRBV18	-	CASSPGLRHEQYF	TGTGCCAGCTCACCGGGCCTCCGTCACGAGCAGTACTTC
-	TRBJ2-2	TRBV5-6	-	CASSFLTNTGELFF	TGTGCCAGCAGCTTTTTGACTAACACCGGGGAGCTGTTTTTT
TRBD1	TRBJ2-6	TRBV4-1	-	CASSQGYRGRSGANVLTF	TGCGCCAGCAGCCAAGGGTACAGGGGAAGGTCTGGGGCCAACGTCCTGACTTTC
-	TRBJ1-2	TRBV5-6	-	CASSFLDYGYTF	TGTGCCAGCAGCTTCTTGGACTATGGCTACACCTTC
-	TRBJ2-1	TRBV6-5	once	CASSNRGSLHYEQFF	TGTGCCAGCAGTAACCGGGGTTCCCTACACTATGAGCAGTTCTTC
TRBD2	TRBJ2-2	TRBV12-5	-	CASGLFRTSGSGIGELFF	TGTGCTAGTGGTTTGTTCCGGACTAGCGGGAGCGGTATCGGGGAGCTGTTTTTT
-	TRBJ2-2	TRBV11-3	-	CASKYTWSTGELFF	TGTGCCAGCAAATATACATGGTCCACCGGGGAGCTGTTTTTT
-	TRBJ1-5	TRBV2	-	CASSGRINQPQHF	TGTGCCAGCAGTGGACGGATTAATCAGCCCCAGCATTTT
-	TRBJ2-7	TRBV12-2	-	CASRLGSAGFSYEQYF	TGTGCAAGTCGCTTAGGCTCAGCGGGGTTCTCCTACGAGCAGTACTTC
-	TRBJ2-5	TRBV7-5	-	CARSLKSQAPLQETQYF	TGTGCCAGAAGCTTAAAATCGCAGGCTCCCCTCCAAGAGACCCAGTACTTC
-	TRBJ2-7	TRBV19	-	CASSFRAASYEQYF	TGTGCCAGTAGTTTTAGGGCAGCCTCCTACGAGCAGTACTTC
-	TRBJ2-7	TRBV27	-	CASSPQGSRIFYEQYF	TGTGCCAGCAGTCCCCAGGGTTCACGAATATTCTACGAGCAGTACTTC
-	TRBJ2-5	TRBV7-3	-	CASSSDTQETQYF	TGTGCCAGCAGCTCGGACACACAAGAGACCCAGTACTTC
-	TRBJ2-6	TRBV6-1	-	CASSEGWVSGANVLTF	TGTGCCAGCAGTGAAGGGTGGGTCTCTGGGGCCAACGTCCTGACTTTC
-	TRBJ2-3	TRBV6-1	-	CASSENRRSTDTQYF	TGTGCCAGCAGTGAAAACAGGAGAAGCACAGATACGCAGTATTTT
-	TRBJ2-7	TRBV5-4	-	CASSLEYGYEQYF	TGTGCCAGCAGCTTGGAGTACGGGTACGAGCAGTACTTC
TRBD1	TRBJ1-6	TRBV5-6	-	CASSLRGAGNSPLHF	TGTGCCAGCAGCCTCAGGGGGGCAGGTAATTCACCCCTCCACTTT
-	TRBJ1-1	TRBV5-6	once	CASSTGTVNTEAFF	TGTGCCAGCAGCACCGGGACGGTGAACACTGAAGCTTTCTTT
TRBD2	TRBJ2-7	TRBV7-8	few	CASSLLPTRLAGTYEQYF	TGTGCCAGCAGCTTACTTCCCACACGACTAGCGGGAACCTACGAGCAGTACTTC
-	TRBJ2-3	TRBV11-2	-	CASSSTPGQYF	TGTGCCAGCAGTTCAACTCCGGGGCAGTATTTT
-	TRBJ2-5	TRBV28	-	CASSQGGFRETQYF	TGTGCCAGCAGCCAAGGGGGTTTTCGGGAGACCCAGTACTTC
TRBD2	TRBJ2-5	TRBV27	-	CASSPLGRGSGSRPETQYF	TGTGCCAGCAGTCCCCTGGGCCGAGGTAGCGGGAGCCGGCCGGAGACCCAGTACTTC
TRBD1	TRBJ1-5	TRBV28	-	CASKGGRYNQPQHF	TGTGCCAGCAAAGGGGGCAGATATAATCAGCCCCAGCATTTT
TRBD1	TRBJ1-1	TRBV23-1	-	CASTPTGDEAFF	TGCGCCAGCACGCCGACAGGGGATGAAGCTTTCTTT
-	TRBJ2-7	TRBV7-8	once	CASSIYSYEQYF	TGTGCCAGCAGCATCTACTCCTACGAGCAGTACTTC
-	TRBJ1-1	TRBV7-9	-	CASSLQANTEAFF	TGTGCCAGCAGCCTCCAGGCGAACACTGAAGCTTTCTTT
TRBD2	TRBJ2-2	TRBV5-1	once	CASSQGLAGAGELFF	TGCGCCAGCAGCCAGGGACTAGCGGGAGCCGGGGAGCTGTTTTTT
TRBD1	TRBJ2-5	TRBV5-4	-	CASSRGRGETQYF	TGTGCCAGCAGCAGGGGGCGCGGAGAGACCCAGTACTTC
-	TRBJ2-3	TRBV5-6	few	CASSLETTPLTDTQYF	TGTGCCAGCAGCTTGGAGACGACCCCGCTCACAGATACGCAGTATTTT
-	TRBJ2-6	TRBV29-1	-	CSVLGTGANVLTF	TGCAGCGTTTTAGGGACTGGGGCCAACGTCCTGACTTTC
TRBD1	TRBJ1-1	TRBV10-1	-	CASSSADRDTEAFF	TGCGCCAGCAGTTCCGCGGACAGGGACACTGAAGCTTTCTTT
TRBD2	TRBJ2-1	TRBV30	-	CAWSRFSAGVNEQFF	TGTGCCTGGAGTAGGTTTTCAGCGGGAGTAAATGAGCAGTTCTTC
TRBD1	TRBJ2-7	TRBV30	-	CAWTPARDRRSYEQYF	TGTGCCTGGACCCCTGCACGGGACAGAAGGTCCTACGAGCAGTACTTC
-	TRBJ2-7	TRBV5-1	-	CASSLTQYEQYF	TGCGCCAGCAGCTTGACACAGTACGAGCAGTACTTC
-	TRBJ2-5	TRBV18	-	CASSPGGPQETQYF	TGTGCCAGCTCACCTGGGGGGCCCCAAGAGACCCAGTACTTC
TRBD2	TRBJ2-1	TRBV5-1	-	CASSLLVAGGHEQFF	TGCGCCAGCAGCTTGTTGGTAGCGGGGGGTCATGAGCAGTTCTTC
-	TRBJ2-2	TRBV18	-	CASSLHPSSNTGELFF	TGTGCCAGCTCACTCCACCCTAGCAGCAACACCGGGGAGCTGTTTTTT
-	TRBJ2-3	TRBV18	-	CASSPTLEGISSTDTQYF	TGTGCCAGCTCACCGACTTTGGAGGGTATATCTAGCACAGATACGCAGTATTTT
-	TRBJ1-3	TRBV6-6	-	CASSRITGNTIYF	TGTGCCAGCAGCCGGATAACTGGAAACACCATATATTTT
-	TRBJ2-5	TRBV10-3	once	CAISHPALPKKTQYF	TGTGCCATCTCCCACCCAGCTCTTCCCAAGAAGACCCAGTACTTC
-	TRBJ2-7	TRBV19	-	CASISQGREQYF	TGTGCCAGTATTTCCCAAGGGCGCGAGCAGTACTTC
TRBD2	TRBJ2-2	TRBV29-1	-	CSVELLAGGGTGELFF	TGCAGCGTTGAGTTGCTAGCGGGAGGTGGCACCGGGGAGCTGTTTTTT
TRBD2	TRBJ2-5	TRBV2	-	CASSRDSGYQETQYF	TGTGCCAGCTCTAGGGATAGCGGGTACCAAGAGACCCAGTACTTC
-	TRBJ2-2	TRBV27	few	CASSPTRYTGELFF	TGTGCCAGCAGTCCCACTAGGTACACCGGGGAGCTGTTTTTT
-	TRBJ1-2	TRBV10-3	-	CAIRRGDTRYGYTF	TGTGCCATCAGGAGGGGTGACACAAGGTATGGCTACACCTTC
-	TRBJ1-3	TRBV19	-	CASRAGYSGNTIYF	TGTGCCAGTAGGGCAGGCTACTCTGGAAACACCATATATTTT
-	TRBJ2-5	TRBV6-6	-	CASRRPEETQYF	TGTGCCAGCAGACGCCCAGAAGAGACCCAGTACTTC
TRBD2	TRBJ2-1	TRBV7-6	-	CASSSGLAGPSYNEQFF	TGTGCCAGCAGCTCGGGACTAGCGGGCCCCTCCTACAATGAGCAGTTCTTC
-	TRBJ2-2	TRBV18	-	CASSPPAGNTGELFF	TGTGCCAGCTCACCACCGGCCGGGAACACCGGGGAGCTGTTTTTT
-	TRBJ2-1	TRBV18	-	CASSGSINPRSIF	TGTGCCAGCTCAGGATCGATAAATCCCCGGTCTATCTTC
-	TRBJ2-7	TRBV7-9	-	CASSLATYEQYF	TGTGCCAGCAGCTTAGCCACCTACGAGCAGTACTTC
-	TRBJ2-1	TRBV10-3	-	CAISGGDWVFF	TGTGCCATCAGTGGGGGAGACTGGGTGTTCTTC
-	TRBJ1-4	TRBV18	-	CASSPANTGLFDEKLFF	TGTGCCAGCTCGCCCGCCAACACAGGGCTATTTGATGAAAAACTGTTTTTT
TRBD2	TRBJ2-3	TRBV4-1	-	CASSQKREWGTDTQYF	TGCGCCAGCAGCCAAAAGCGGGAGTGGGGCACAGATACGCAGTATTTT
-	TRBJ2-2	TRBV9	-	CASSTGTGFPSGELFF	TGTGCCAGCAGCACCGGCACAGGGTTTCCATCCGGGGAGCTGTTTTTT
-	TRBJ2-1	TRBV27	once	CASTSEGGYNEQFF	TGTGCCAGCACTTCTGAGGGTGGCTACAATGAGCAGTTCTTC